The clone carrying this T cell receptor beta chain appeared once. This specimen comes from a study of cytomegalovirus exposure and HLA in healthy donors. The primer mix had 60 Vbeta and 13 Jbeta primers. Profiling relied on immunoSEQ multiplex PCR, and the TCRdb table lists in-frame clones only, not all of them. The sample holds roughly 130,000 clones, about 80% seen once. Trimming shortened V by 0 bases and J by 0 bases, and 19 bases separated the two germline ends. CDR1 is SGDLS, CDR2 YYNGEE, per germline. CDR3 size: 20 residues. Material for sequencing was PBMCs. V usage is TRBV9 and J usage is TRBJ2-6, with D tentatively TRBD1 (6 bases). This TCR came from a male donor in good health and CMV-seropositive. DNA of the CDR3: TGTGCCAGCAGCGTAGCTACGGACAGCAACTTCTACTCTGGGGCCAACGTCCTGACTTTC. Protein sequence: CASSVATDSNFYSGANVLTF.